The next 8 T cell receptor beta chains were all read from a single sample in a study of cytomegalovirus exposure and HLA in healthy donors. PCR used 60 Vbeta primers and 13 Jbeta primers. The repertoire was sequenced with immunoSEQ multiplex PCR; TCRdb's copy has only in-frame clones and lacks some. The table records over 100,000 clones, over 75% of them present only once. Input material: PBMCs. The receptors derive from a male donor in good health and CMV-seropositive.

This clone was recorded once. CDR3 sequence: CASSESAGGHNEQFF. The CDR3, as DNA: TGTGCCAGCAGTGAAAGCGCGGGGGGCCACAATGAGCAGTTCTTC. V gene TRBV6-1 combines with J gene TRBJ2-1; TRBD2 aligns across 8 bases. V was pared by 2 bases and J by 5 bases, with 5 bases of the junction left unmatched. The CDR3 sequence is 15 residues long. Germline V gene lookup returns CDR1 MNHNS and CDR2 SASEGT.

The chain is built from TRBV4-1 and TRBJ2-3; 14 nucleotides align to TRBD2. The CDR3 is made up of 18 amino acids. V was clipped by 3 bases and J by 1 base; unmatched bases: 6. CDR1 is MGHRA and CDR2 is YSYEKL in the germline V gene. CDR3 DNA: TGCGCCAGCAGCCAGAGGCGACTAGCGGGAGGGGGCACAGATACGCAGTATTTT. It translates to CASSQRRLAGGGTDTQYF.

A single count supports this clone. This sequence joins TRBV13 and TRBJ2-7; 7 nucleotides agree with TRBD2. The germline gives CDR1 PRHDT, CDR2 FYEKMQ (reference sequence). The V segment lost 4 bases and the J segment 6 bases; nucleotides outside the gene matches: 9. The CDR3 has 14 amino acids. The CDR3, as DNA: TGTGCCAGCAGCTCGTGGACTAGACTTTCCGAGCAGTACTTC. This gives the protein CASSSWTRLSEQYF.

A single count supports this clone. The CDR3 coding sequence is TGTGCCAGCACCAATTCGCCGGGCTATGGCTACACCTTC. It yields the protein CASTNSPGYGYTF. The rearrangement links TRBV7-2 to TRBJ1-2; D call uncertain. The V gene lost 7 bases and the J gene lost 4 bases, with 13 bases spanning the gap. This CDR3 spans 13 amino acids. The germline V gene encodes CDR1 SGHTA and CDR2 FQGNSA.

V usage is TRBV7-6 and J usage is TRBJ2-1; 10 bases match TRBD2. Germline CDR1 reads SGHVS; CDR2 reads FNYEAQ. Germline trimming cut 2 bases from V and 7 bases from J; bases unmatched to any gene: 5. The CDR3 is 15 amino acids. CDR3 protein: CASSLLAGGGNEQFF. The CDR3, as DNA: TGTGCCAGCAGCTTATTAGCGGGAGGTGGGAATGAGCAGTTCTTC.

CDR3 amino acids: CASSLVPGGSDYGYTF. DNA for the CDR3: TGCGCCAGCAGCTTGGTACCAGGTGGCTCCGACTATGGCTACACCTTC. This rearrangement joins TRBV5-1 to TRBJ1-2; D ambiguous. Between the trimmed V and J ends, which lost 0 bases and 3 bases, there was a span of 15 bases. Per the germline V gene, CDR1 is SGHRS and CDR2 is YFSETQ. This CDR3 comprises 16 residues.

V gene TRBV2 combines with J gene TRBJ2-7; 11 bases fit TRBD2. Per germline, CDR1 SNHLY and CDR2 FYNNEI. The CDR3 is 13 residues long. The trim removed 7 bases at V and 6 bases at J, leaving 5 bases unmatched. This CDR3 is CASTRLAGPEQYF. CDR3 sequence (DNA): TGTGCCAGCACCCGACTAGCGGGACCCGAGCAGTACTTC.

The CDR3: CSATRGEEQYF. The CDR3 nucleotides are TGCAGTGCTACACGGGGAGAAGAGCAGTACTTC. The genes are TRBV20-1 and TRBJ2-7; possibly TRBD2 for D (5 bases). V dropped 4 bases and J dropped 7 bases, with 11 bases sitting between them. CDR3 length: 11 amino acids. Germline lookup yields CDR1 DFQATT and CDR2 SNEGSKA (reference sequence).